The 27 T cell receptor beta chains in this list originate from one sample, sequenced in a study of T cells in Graves' hyperthyroidism and ophthalmopathy. TCR beta CDR3 regions were amplified from RNA. Researchers ran a first-round RT-PCR on the TCR CDR3 using the HTBI primer set. TCRdb re-analysed the multiplex PCR reads in MiXCR, keeping a single row per CDR3 protein. This sample has 450,000 to 700,000 distinct CDR3 sequences, with about half found just once. The specimen was peripheral blood or thyroid tissue (not recorded which). These receptors were taken from an adult woman with Graves' disease, either hyperthyroidism or ophthalmopathy (not recorded which).

Ten or more counts support this clonotype. V usage is TRBV20-1 and J usage is TRBJ2-7; D unresolved. Germline V gene data show CDR1 as DFQATT and CDR2 as SNEGSKA (reference sequence). Trimming removed 2 bases at V and 6 bases at J, with 5 bases between. The length of the CDR3 is 10 residues. CDR3 DNA sequence: TGCAGTGCTAGAACCCTCGAGCAGTACTTC. This translates into CSARTLEQYF.

Ten or more counts support this clonotype. CDR3 bases: TGTGCCAGCAGCTTATCGGGGGAGGGAGATACGCAGTATTTT. This gives the protein CASSLSGEGDTQYF. The genes are TRBV9 and TRBJ2-3, with TRBD2 identical over 7 bases. Trimming cost V 4 bases and J 5 bases; bases outside gene matches: 7. The germline V gene encodes CDR1 SGDLS and CDR2 YYNGEE. This CDR3 region has 14 residues.

The J gene is TRBJ2-7, the V gene TRBV20-1; possible D gene TRBD2, 6 bases. The CDR3 totals 13 residues. Trimming left V 0 bases short and J 2 bases short, with 8 bases between. Germline CDR1 is DFQATT and CDR2 is SNEGSKA (reference sequence). The CDR3 nucleotides read TGCAGTGCTAGAGACGGGGGTCCCTACGAGCAGTACTTC. Translated, it gives CSARDGGPYEQYF.

Remarks on this clonotype: A much larger clone lies a single base off, so this may be a read error. This chain connects TRBV13 to TRBJ2-7; no clear D. Germline-derived CDR1 and CDR2 are PRHDT and FYEKMQ (reference sequence). V shed 3 bases and J shed 6 bases, with 12 bases lying between them. The CDR3 totals 13 residues. Here the CDR3 reads CASSFQASSEQYF. The CDR3, as DNA: TGTGCCAGCAGCTTCCAAGCGTCCAGCGAGCAGTACTTC.

This chain uses TRBV28 with TRBJ2-7, with a weak D call TRBD2 (6 bases). This CDR3 is built from 13 residues. V gave up 10 bases and J gave up 4 bases, with 17 bases separating them. Germline V gene data show CDR1 as MDHEN and CDR2 as SYDVKM. CDR3: CATTGTRDYEQYF. CDR3 nucleotide sequence: TGTGCCACCACCGGGACTCGTGATTACGAGCAGTACTTC.

The V gene is TRBV6-5, the J gene TRBJ1-2, with D possibly matching TRBD1 (5 bases). V lost 0 bases and J 7 bases, leaving 9 bases between the germline ends. CDR1 is MNHEY, CDR2 SVGAGI, per germline. This CDR3 is built from 13 residues. DNA for the CDR3: TGTGCCAGCAGTTACTCGACAGCTATTGGCTACACCTTC. It translates to CASSYSTAIGYTF.

Ten or more counts support this clonotype. CDR3 bases: TGCGCCAGCAGCCTGACTTTTGGAGGGCAAGCCTACGAGCAGTACTTC. Residues: CASSLTFGGQAYEQYF. This sequence joins TRBV4-1 and TRBJ2-7; tentatively, D is TRBD2 (6 bases). The CDR3 totals 16 residues. Trimming cost V 4 bases and J 2 bases, with 18 bases left between them. Germline V gene sequence: CDR1 MGHRA, CDR2 YSYEKL.

This clonotype was seen a few times. The chain links TRBV2 to TRBJ1-2, with D maybe TRBD1 (6 bases). Germline V gene data show CDR1 as SNHLY and CDR2 as FYNNEI. V was cut by 4 bases and J by 8 bases, with 20 bases left in between. The CDR3 contains 15 residues. The CDR3 DNA reads as TGTGCCAGCAGTGCTAGAGAGGGGGGGAGGGACGGCTACACCTTC. Protein product: CASSAREGGRDGYTF.

This clonotype showed up just once. This chain joins TRBV12-3 or TRBV12-4 and TRBJ1-5; D is unresolved. This CDR3 region has 15 residues. Trimming took off 5 bases at V and 3 bases at J, with 14 bases between the two ends. The CDR3: CASSINRGNNQPQHF. The DNA of the CDR3 is TGTGCCAGCAGTATTAATCGGGGTAACAATCAGCCCCAGCATTTT.

This clonotype was recorded many times. V is TRBV20-1 and J is TRBJ1-4, with TRBD1 identical over 9 bases. Germline CDR1 DFQATT, CDR2 SNEGSKA (reference sequence). The CDR3 length is 15 residues. V was clipped by 1 base and J by 10 bases; unmatched bases: 10. The CDR3 protein is CSARAPGQGGGKLFF. The CDR3 DNA follows: TGCAGTGCTAGAGCCCCGGGACAGGGAGGAGGAAAACTGTTTTTT.

This clonotype was seen more than once but under ten times. This sequence joins TRBV24-1 and TRBJ2-5, with D tentatively TRBD1 (5 bases). Germline values: CDR1 KGHDR, CDR2 SFDVKD. The V gene lost 7 bases and the J gene lost 5 bases, with 10 bases spanning the gap. This CDR3 comprises 12 residues. Here the CDR3 DNA reads TGTGCCACCAGCTTAGGGGATGAGACCCAGTACTTC. It yields the protein CATSLGDETQYF.

J is TRBJ2-2 and V is TRBV28, with TRBD2 as a possible D gene (6 bases). CDR1 is MDHEN and CDR2 is SYDVKM in the germline V gene. The CDR3 runs to 17 residues. V lost 5 bases to trimming and J lost 3 bases, with 19 bases between them. The CDR3 bases are TGTGCCAGCAGTCCGGCGGGGTTAGCGGCATACACCGGGGAGCTGTTTTTT. Protein: CASSPAGLAAYTGELFF.

This clonotype was detected ten times or more. V is TRBV28 and J is TRBJ1-5, with 9 bases that match TRBD1. Germline assignment: CDR1 MDHEN and CDR2 SYDVKM. V lost 5 bases to trimming and J lost 6 bases; unmatched junction nucleotides: 8. This CDR3 is 15 amino acids long. The CDR3 sequence is CASSDRGLGSQPQHF. CDR3 bases: TGTGCCAGCAGTGACAGGGGGTTAGGATCTCAGCCCCAGCATTTT. Full variable domain (rest looked up from reference TRBV28 and TRBJ1-5): DVKVTQSSRYLVKRTGEKVFLECVQDMDHENMFWYRQDPGLGLRLIYFSYDVKMKEKGDIPEGYSVSREKKERFSLILESASTNQTSMYLCASSDRGLGSQPQHFGDGTRLSIL.

The chain carries TRBV12-3 or TRBV12-4 and TRBJ2-5, with 14 bases lining up with TRBD2. This CDR3 spans 15 amino acids. With V trimmed by 5 bases and J by 5 bases, 4 bases remained unmatched. CDR3 region: CASSHGLAGGETQYF. As DNA, the CDR3 is TGTGCCAGCAGTCATGGACTAGCGGGAGGTGAGACCCAGTACTTC.

The CDR3 protein is CASSHKDRVRYF. The CDR3 DNA sequence: TGTGCCAGCAGCCATAAGGACAGGGTCCGGTACTTC. This chain connects TRBV3-1 to TRBJ2-4; 8 positions match TRBD1. J was trimmed by 15 bases and V by 3 bases; bases with no gene match: 7. This CDR3 has 12 residues. Germline loops: CDR1 LGHDT, CDR2 YNNKEL (reference sequence).

This chain joins TRBV7-2 and TRBJ1-1, with D possibly TRBD1 on 5 matching bases. CDR3 size: 13 residues. Germline CDR1 SGHTA, CDR2 FQGNSA. V lost 1 base to trimming and J lost 7 bases, with 10 bases between them. The DNA for the CDR3 is TGTGCCAGCAGCTTAGATAGGGACGGTGAAGCTTTCTTT. Its protein product is CASSLDRDGEAFF.

This clonotype was observed at least ten times. The V call is TRBV6-5, the J call TRBJ1-4; the D is unclear. This CDR3 is built from 15 residues. The germline V gene has CDR1 MNHEY and CDR2 SVGAGI. Trimming removed 8 bases at V and 3 bases at J, with 16 bases between. CDR3 amino acids: CASSPHTSANEKLFF. The DNA for the CDR3 is TGTGCCAGCTCCCCACATACTTCGGCTAATGAAAAACTGTTTTTT.

This clonotype is a singleton in its sample. This CDR3 is missing its conserved last phenylalanine or tryptophan, likely due to a read error. The genes are TRBV12-3 or TRBV12-4 and TRBJ1-6; tentative D call: TRBD1 (6 bases). CDR3 size: 14 residues. Trimming took 3 bases from V and 9 from J, leaving 12 bases between them. The CDR3 bases are TGTGCCAGCAGTTTGTCGGGGGGCCGTTCACCCCTCCACCTT. It specifies CASSLSGGRSPLHL.

This chain links TRBV10-3 with TRBJ1-1; TRBD1 matches at 7 bases. CDR1 and CDR2 (germline): ENHRY, SYGVKD. V trimming: 6 bases; J trimming: 1 base; junction bases outside the gene matches: 8. The CDR3 length is 15 residues. CDR3 bases: TGTGCCATCAGCCAGACAGGGAAGGGGAACACTGAAGCTTTCTTT. This gives the protein CAISQTGKGNTEAFF.

The rearrangement joins TRBV11-1 to TRBJ2-7; D is undetermined. Germline lookup yields CDR1 SGHAT and CDR2 FQDESV (reference sequence). CDR3 length equals 15 residues. Trimming took off 5 bases at V and 3 bases at J, with 17 bases between the two ends. CDR3 amino acids: CASSPRTATGYEQYF. CDR3 nucleotide sequence: TGTGCCAGCAGCCCGCGGACGGCGACGGGCTACGAGCAGTACTTC.

The chain has TRBV25-1 and TRBJ1-2; possibly TRBD1 for D (5 bases). CDR1 is MGHDK, CDR2 SYGVNS, per germline. V was pared by 2 bases and J by 4 bases, with 11 bases between. CDR3 length: 14 residues. CDR3 loop: CASSEQGILYGYTF. The CDR3 DNA is TGTGCCAGCAGTGAACAGGGAATACTCTATGGCTACACCTTC.

Ten or more counts support this clonotype. The junction departs from germline at one end; a sequencing error may be responsible. The chain has TRBV5-6 and TRBJ2-7; D is possibly TRBD1 or TRBD2 (5 bases each). Germline lookup yields CDR1 SGHDT and CDR2 YYEEEE. This CDR3 region has 12 residues. As DNA, the CDR3 is TGTGCCAGCAGCTTGGAGGGACGGACGCGGCGCTTC. Its translation: CASSLEGRTRRF.

This clonotype appeared many times. The J gene is TRBJ1-5, the V gene TRBV6-6, with D perhaps TRBD1 (5 bases). This CDR3 is 14 amino acids long. Germline lookup yields CDR1 MNHNY and CDR2 SVGAGI (reference sequence). Trimming took 2 bases from V and 2 from J, leaving 7 bases between them. The CDR3 is CASSYGAGNQPQHF. CDR3 DNA: TGTGCCAGCAGTTACGGGGCTGGCAATCAGCCCCAGCATTTT.

In this sample, this clonotype turned up a few times. The chain links TRBV7-8 to TRBJ1-5; weak D call: TRBD1 (6 bases). CDR1 and CDR2 from the germline V gene are SGHVS and FQNEAQ. V was pared by 5 bases and J by 9 bases, with 14 bases between. The CDR3 loop spans 13 amino acids. The DNA for the CDR3 is TGTGCCAGCAGCATCCAGGGGCAGGGGCCCCAGCATTTT. It codes for CASSIQGQGPQHF.

V gene TRBV7-2 combines with J gene TRBJ2-7; the D is unclear. The CDR3 covers 14 residues. V was clipped by 6 bases and J by 0 bases, with 12 bases between them. CDR1 and CDR2 (germline): SGHTA, FQGNSA. CDR3 loop: CASRFGSASYEQYF. The CDR3 nucleotides are TGTGCCAGCAGGTTCGGTTCTGCCTCCTACGAGCAGTACTTC.

This clonotype was observed many times. The chain links TRBV6-5 to TRBJ2-7, with D perhaps matching TRBD1 (5 bases). CDR1 MNHEY and CDR2 SVGAGI come from the germline V gene. The CDR3 is 12 residues long. V lost 9 bases and J 3 bases, leaving 12 bases between the germline ends. In DNA form, the CDR3 reads TGTGCCAGTACGACAGAGAACTACGAGCAGTACTTC. This gives the protein CASTTENYEQYF.

The CDR3 region has the DNA TGTGCCAGCACAAGCGAGACCCTGCAAGAGACCCAGTACTTC. Translation: CASTSETLQETQYF. V usage is TRBV2 and J usage is TRBJ2-5; D remains unclear. The V end was cut by 7 bases, the J end by 2 bases, with 14 bases between. CDR3 size: 14 residues. CDR1 and CDR2 from the germline V gene are SNHLY and FYNNEI. Using reference TRBV2 and TRBJ2-5 for the parts outside the CDR3, the full variable domain is EPEVTQTPSHQVTQMGQEVILRCVPISNHLYFYWYRQILGQKVEFLVSFYNNEISEKSEIFDDQFSVERPDGSNFTLKIRSTKLEDSAMYFCASTSETLQETQYFGPGTRLLVL.